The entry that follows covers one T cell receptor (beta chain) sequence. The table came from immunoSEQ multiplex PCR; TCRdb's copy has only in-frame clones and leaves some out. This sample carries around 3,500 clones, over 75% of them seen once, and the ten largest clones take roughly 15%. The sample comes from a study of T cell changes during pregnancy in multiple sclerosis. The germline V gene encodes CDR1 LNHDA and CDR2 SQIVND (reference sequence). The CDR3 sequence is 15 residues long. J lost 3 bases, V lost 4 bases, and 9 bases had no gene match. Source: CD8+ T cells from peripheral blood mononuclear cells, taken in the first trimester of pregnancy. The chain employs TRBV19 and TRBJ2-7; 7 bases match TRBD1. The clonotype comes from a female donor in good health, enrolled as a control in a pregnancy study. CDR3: CASSTSGGGLYEQYF. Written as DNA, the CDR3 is TGTGCCAGTAGTACCTCAGGGGGTGGACTCTACGAGCAGTACTTC. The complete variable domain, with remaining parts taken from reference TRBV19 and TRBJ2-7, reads DGGITQSPKYLFRKEGQNVTLSCEQNLNHDAMYWYRQDPGQGLRLIYYSQIVNDFQKGDIAEGYSVSREKKESFPLTVTSAQKNPTAFYLCASSTSGGGLYEQYFGPGTRLTVT.